This T cell receptor (beta chain) was documented in a study of breast tumors, draining lymph nodes, adjacent tissues. General study results and limits: That most tumor T cells come from lymph nodes remained unproven.

Breast cancer patients provided tissue from their axillary draining lymph nodes. TCRdb used MiXCR to reprocess the multiplex PCR reads, holding one entry per CDR3 protein. The repertoire holds roughly 260,000 distinct CDR3 sequences, with over 30% as singletons. This clonotype has at least ten counts. Antigen specificity is unknown. Input material: axillary lymph node tissue. This sequence originates from a female donor with breast cancer. Some clones in this sample may be carry-over from other donors' samples.

The CDR3 protein is CSVAGVPGGPLGLFF. The DNA for the CDR3 is TGCAGCGTTGCTGGGGTTCCGGGGGGACCTTTAGGGCTGTTTTTT. The chain combines TRBV29-1 with TRBJ2-2; 7 positions agree with TRBD2. The CDR3 is 15 residues long. The germline V gene encodes CDR1 SQVTM and CDR2 ANQGSEA. After removal of 4 bases from V and 13 bases from J, the junction contained 18 bases not matched to a gene.